The 27 T cell receptor beta chains below were found in one sample sequenced in a study of blood T cell repertoires in COVID-19. Data came from immunoSEQ multiplex PCR; TCRdb stores just in-frame clones and leaves some out. The table records about 120,000 clones, roughly 75% of them present only once. Sequenced material: peripheral blood. All receptors derive from a man in his sixties with active or convalescent COVID-19.

This chain uses TRBV11-3 with TRBJ2-3; tentative D call: TRBD1 (6 bases). V shed 4 bases and J shed 2 bases, with 10 bases lying between them. CDR1 is SGHNT and CDR2 is YENEEA in the germline V gene. There are 14 residues in the CDR3. The CDR3 sequence: CASSSRDNTDTQYF. The CDR3 region has the DNA TGTGCCAGCAGCTCAAGGGACAACACAGATACGCAGTATTTT.

The chain links TRBV7-2 to TRBJ2-1; a possible D gene is TRBD1 (5 bases). The CDR3 is 13 amino acids. CDR1 and CDR2 from the germline V gene are SGHTA and FQGNSA. The V end lost 5 bases, the J end lost 5 bases, and 10 bases lay between the germline ends. The CDR3 loop is CASSTDRNNEQFF. CDR3 nucleotides: TGTGCCAGCAGCACTGACAGAAACAATGAGCAGTTCTTC.

This clone turned up a few times. This chain connects TRBV5-1 to TRBJ2-3, with 12 bases that match TRBD2. CDR1 is SGHRS, CDR2 YFSETQ, per germline. This CDR3 has 14 residues. V lost 3 bases, J lost 6 bases, and 2 bases stayed unmatched. This CDR3 reads CASSSTSGSDTQYF. CDR3 DNA sequence: TGCGCCAGCAGCTCGACTAGCGGGAGCGATACGCAGTATTTT.

The J gene is TRBJ2-3, the V gene TRBV20-1; TRBD2 aligns across 10 bases. The CDR3 length is 14 residues. After removal of 3 bases from V and 1 base from J, the junction contained 1 base not matched to a gene. Germline V gene sequence: CDR1 DFQATT, CDR2 SNEGSKA (reference sequence). CDR3 amino acids: CSASGTSGTDTQYF. As DNA, the CDR3 is TGCAGTGCTAGTGGGACTAGCGGCACAGATACGCAGTATTTT.

The table lists this clone with a few counts. The chain carries TRBV20-1 and TRBJ1-2; D is perhaps TRBD1 (5 bases). Germline CDR1 reads DFQATT; CDR2 reads SNEGSKA (reference sequence). Trimming removed 3 bases at V and 3 bases at J, with 14 bases between. The CDR3 runs to 14 residues. CDR3: CSASTVGPDYGYTF. CDR3 in DNA: TGCAGTGCTAGTACCGTGGGGCCAGACTATGGCTACACCTTC.

The chain has TRBV4-2 and TRBJ2-3; D not resolved. Trimming stripped 3 bases from V and 2 bases from J, with 12 bases between. This CDR3 is built from 15 residues. Germline V CDR1 and CDR2: LGHNA, YNFKEQ. The CDR3 loop reads CASSHPLDLTDTQYF. The CDR3 bases are TGTGCCAGCAGCCACCCTCTAGACCTCACAGATACGCAGTATTTT.

V usage is TRBV9 and J usage is TRBJ2-3, with D possibly being TRBD2 (5 bases). This CDR3 comprises 15 residues. Germline CDR1 is SGDLS and CDR2 is YYNGEE. Between the trimmed V and J ends, which lost 0 bases and 0 bases, there was a span of 8 bases. Written as DNA, the CDR3 is TGTGCCAGCAGCGTAGCCGGGGTGAGCACAGATACGCAGTATTTT. Protein: CASSVAGVSTDTQYF.

The chain couples TRBV18 to TRBJ1-1; 7 positions match TRBD1. The CDR3 consists of 14 residues. Germline V gene sequence: CDR1 KGHSH, CDR2 LQKENI. J lost 5 bases, V lost 3 bases, and 6 bases had no gene match. The DNA for the CDR3 is TGTGCCAGCTCACCCGTAGGGGGCCGGACTGAAGCTTTCTTT. This translates into CASSPVGGRTEAFF. The variable domain in full, with the rest retrieved from reference TRBV18 and TRBJ1-1, is NAGVMQNPRHLVRRRGQEARLRCSPMKGHSHVYWYRQLPEEGLKFMVYLQKENIIDESGMPKERFSAEFPKEGPSILRIQQVVRGDSAAYFCASSPVGGRTEAFFGQGTRLTVV.

V gene TRBV5-4 combines with J gene TRBJ2-7; 10 bases map to TRBD2. Germline assignment: CDR1 SGHNT and CDR2 YYREEE (reference sequence). Trimming cost V 0 bases and J 5 bases; bases outside gene matches: 5. CDR3 length: 15 amino acids. CDR3 nucleotides: TGTGCCAGCAGCTTGGAGGGACTAGCGACCCACGAGCAGTACTTC. Its translation: CASSLEGLATHEQYF.

The chain employs TRBV27 and TRBJ1-5; 7 bases match TRBD1. The CDR3 extends over 14 amino acids. V trimming: 3 bases; J trimming: 6 bases; junction bases outside the gene matches: 5. Germline loops: CDR1 MNHEY, CDR2 SMNVEV (reference sequence). CDR3 loop: CASSLTGIRQPQHF. DNA of the CDR3: TGTGCCAGCAGTTTGACAGGGATCCGTCAGCCCCAGCATTTT.

The genes are TRBV12-2 and TRBJ2-1; TRBD2, the table's D call, was not compared with the DNA. TRBV12-2 is reported as a pseudogene. The CDR3 loop spans 16 amino acids. This chain's CDR3 is CASRLAGTSDYNEQFF. The CDR3 coding sequence is TGTGCAAGTCGCTTAGCTGGGACTAGCGACTACAATGAGCAGTTCTTC.

The chain joins TRBV19 to TRBJ2-7, with D possibly matching TRBD1 (6 bases). V was trimmed by 8 bases and J by 2 bases, leaving 13 bases between them. Looked up from germline, CDR1 is LNHDA and CDR2 is SQIVND (reference sequence). The CDR3 covers 13 residues. CDR3 protein: CASARQATYEQYF. The CDR3 DNA reads TGTGCCAGTGCCCGACAGGCTACCTACGAGCAGTACTTC. The entire variable domain, with the rest obtained from reference TRBV19 and TRBJ2-7, is as follows: DGGITQSPKYLFRKEGQNVTLSCEQNLNHDAMYWYRQDPGQGLRLIYYSQIVNDFQKGDIAEGYSVSREKKESFPLTVTSAQKNPTAFYLCASARQATYEQYFGPGTRLTVT.

The chain is built from TRBV7-9 and TRBJ2-3; maybe TRBD2 (6 bases). Germline CDR1 and CDR2: SEHNR and FQNEAQ (reference sequence). The CDR3 totals 16 residues. V lost 2 bases and J lost 4, with 16 bases in between. In DNA, the CDR3 is TGTGCCAGCAGCTTAACGGCGGGGCGGGGCGCAGATACGCAGTATTTT. As protein: CASSLTAGRGADTQYF.

In this sample, this clone turned up once. The V and J genes are TRBV3-1 (or the pseudogene TRBV3-2) and TRBJ2-3, with 9 nucleotides matching TRBD2. The CDR3 contains 15 residues. Germline CDR1 LGHDT, CDR2 YNNKEL (reference sequence). With 4 bases clipped from V and 3 bases from J, the junction kept 5 bases outside the gene matches. CDR3: CASSLAGASTDTQYF. The CDR3 nucleotides read TGTGCCAGCAGCCTAGCGGGAGCGAGTACAGATACGCAGTATTTT.

This clone showed up just a few times. This rearrangement joins TRBV27 to TRBJ1-6; 7 bases fit TRBD1. The germline CDR1 and CDR2 sequences are MNHEY and SMNVEV (reference sequence). The CDR3 extends over 14 amino acids. With 4 bases clipped from V and 6 bases from J, the junction kept 3 bases outside the gene matches. CDR3 DNA sequence: TGTGCCAGCAGTTCCGGGACAGTTAATTCACCCCTCCACTTT. Amino acid sequence: CASSSGTVNSPLHF.

The rearrangement joins TRBV4-3 to TRBJ2-1; TRBD2 matches at 7 bases. The CDR3 totals 14 residues. The V segment lost 1 base and the J segment 9 bases; nucleotides outside the gene matches: 6. Germline V gene lookup returns CDR1 LGHNA and CDR2 YSLEER. Here the CDR3 DNA reads TGCGCCAGCAGCCAAGGGCACCCGGGAGGTGAGCAGTTCTTC. Encoded protein: CASSQGHPGGEQFF.

V is TRBV4-3 and J is TRBJ1-6; the D gene is possibly TRBD1 (5 bases). CDR1 is LGHNA and CDR2 is YSLEER in the germline V gene. The CDR3 length is 15 residues. V was cut by 0 bases and J by 7 bases, with 10 bases left in between. The CDR3 coding sequence is TGCGCCAGCAGCCAAGATGGGCGGGGGAATTCACCCCTCCACTTT. This sequence encodes CASSQDGRGNSPLHF.

The chain carries TRBV18 and TRBJ2-4, with 9 positions matching TRBD1. The CDR3 is 16 residues long. Germline assignment: CDR1 KGHSH and CDR2 LQKENI. V gave up 4 bases and J gave up 4 bases; unmatched junction bases: 8. CDR3 nucleotides: TGTGCCAGCTCACTACAGACCGGGACAGGGAAAAACATTCAGTACTTC. It specifies CASSLQTGTGKNIQYF.

The chain recombines TRBV6-5 with TRBJ1-4; TRBD1 matches at 9 bases. This CDR3 has 14 amino acids. From germline, CDR1 is MNHEY and CDR2 SVGAGI. J lost 3 bases, V lost 6 bases, and 2 bases had no gene match. CDR3 in amino acids: CASRYRGPNEKLFF. The CDR3 DNA reads as TGTGCCAGCAGGTACAGGGGGCCTAATGAAAAACTGTTTTTT.

The genes are TRBV28 and TRBJ2-1, with D uncertain. The germline V and J ends were trimmed by 5 bases and 6 bases, with 8 bases remaining between them. The germline CDR1 and CDR2 sequences are MDHEN and SYDVKM. The length of the CDR3 is 12 residues. This CDR3 is CASSRRSNEQFF. The CDR3 DNA follows: TGTGCCAGCAGTAGGAGAAGCAATGAGCAGTTCTTC.

This chain uses TRBV2 with TRBJ2-5; the D gene is possibly TRBD1 (5 bases). This CDR3 region has 13 residues. The V end was cut by 1 base, the J end by 5 bases, with 8 bases between. The V gene's germline CDR1 is SNHLY and CDR2 FYNNEI. The CDR3 protein is CASSEGQKETQYF. CDR3 coding DNA: TGTGCCAGCAGTGAAGGACAGAAGGAGACCCAGTACTTC.

This clone has just a few counts. The gene calls are TRBV4-1 and TRBJ2-2, with D uncertain. CDR3 length: 17 amino acids. V lost 4 bases to trimming and J lost 0 bases, with 15 bases between them. Germline CDR1 reads MGHRA; CDR2 reads YSYEKL. The CDR3, as DNA: TGCGCCAGCAGCCCTGAGCGTCACTCTCCGAACACCGGGGAGCTGTTTTTT. It is translated as CASSPERHSPNTGELFF.

This clone showed up just a few times. The chain couples TRBV11-3 to TRBJ1-1, with unresolved D. Trimming stripped 6 bases from V and 0 bases from J, with 11 bases between. The CDR3 length is 14 residues. Germline CDR1 and CDR2: SGHNT and YENEEA. CDR3 region: CASSRGGMNTEAFF. Here the CDR3 DNA reads TGTGCCAGCAGTCGCGGAGGGATGAACACTGAAGCTTTCTTT.

The chain recombines TRBV7-2 with TRBJ1-2; 7 bases agree with TRBD1. Trimming removed 5 bases from V and 3 bases from J; junction bases left unmatched: 3. This CDR3 is 13 amino acids long. Germline V gene data show CDR1 as SGHTA and CDR2 as FQGNSA. CDR3 DNA: TGTGCCAGCAGCAGGGGGCTCGACTATGGCTACACCTTC. It specifies CASSRGLDYGYTF.

V gene TRBV29-1 combines with J gene TRBJ2-3, with D possibly TRBD2 on 6 matching bases. The CDR3 totals 14 residues. Germline V gives CDR1 SQVTM, CDR2 ANQGSEA. Trimming shortened V by 6 bases and J by 1 base, and 14 bases separated the two germline ends. For the CDR3, the DNA is TGCAGCGTGGGGTCGGGACTGGGCACAGATACGCAGTATTTT. It yields the protein CSVGSGLGTDTQYF.

This clone is a singleton in its sample. V is TRBV18 and J is TRBJ1-3; no definite D call. The V end lost 2 bases, the J end lost 0 bases, and 8 bases lay between the germline ends. This CDR3 spans 15 amino acids. In germline, CDR1 is KGHSH, CDR2 LQKENI. The CDR3 protein is CASSPSIRSGNTIYF. The CDR3, as DNA: TGTGCCAGCTCACCAAGCATACGCTCTGGAAACACCATATATTTT.

This chain connects TRBV19 to TRBJ2-1; TRBD2 agrees at 8 bases. The CDR3 is made up of 16 amino acids. The V and J ends lost 3 bases and 5 bases, in that order; junction bases with no gene match: 9. Germline V gives CDR1 LNHDA, CDR2 SQIVND (reference sequence). In DNA, the CDR3 is TGTGCCAGTAGTATGAGCCCTAGCGGGTACAACAATGAGCAGTTCTTC. This gives the protein CASSMSPSGYNNEQFF. Drawing the rest from reference TRBV19 and TRBJ2-1, the complete variable domain is DGGITQSPKYLFRKEGQNVTLSCEQNLNHDAMYWYRQDPGQGLRLIYYSQIVNDFQKGDIAEGYSVSREKKESFPLTVTSAQKNPTAFYLCASSMSPSGYNNEQFFGPGTRLTVL.